One sample yielded the 32 T cell receptor beta chains listed below, sequenced in a study of T cells after yellow fever vaccination. Via MiXCR, TCRdb re-called the 5' RACE reads, giving one row per CDR3 protein. There are a few hundred thousand distinct CDR3 sequences in the sample; about 4% occur only once, and roughly 25% lies in the top ten. The specimen comprised PBMCs, sampled 5 days after the yellow fever booster vaccination. The receptors were sampled from a man younger than 35 who received the YFV17D yellow fever vaccine.

This clonotype was found a few times. This sequence joins TRBV21-1 and TRBJ2-7; the table gives TRBD1 as D, unverified against the DNA. TRBV21-1 is reported as a pseudogene. This CDR3 spans 13 amino acids. CDR3 protein: CASVAGSGYEQYV. The CDR3 nucleotides are TGTGCCAGCGTCGCAGGGTCTGGCTACGAGCAGTACGTC.

This clonotype appeared a few times. The rearrangement uses TRBV6-5 and TRBJ1-2; D gene uncertain. The CDR3 runs to 15 residues. V lost 6 bases, J lost 8 bases, and 22 bases lay in between. Germline lookup yields CDR1 MNHEY and CDR2 SVGAGI. The CDR3 DNA reads TGTGCCAGCAGGGGGTCGGCAGGAATCTCGGGCGGCTACACCTTC. It encodes CASRGSAGISGGYTF.

This clonotype was seen only a few times. The chain couples TRBV5-1 to TRBJ1-6; D is undetermined. The V gene lost 1 base and the J gene lost 0 bases, with 14 bases spanning the gap. CDR3 size: 18 residues. The germline gives CDR1 SGHRS, CDR2 YFSETQ. The CDR3 region is CASSLIAQVSSYNSPLHF. The DNA of the CDR3 is TGCGCCAGCAGCTTGATAGCACAAGTGAGCTCCTATAATTCACCCCTCCACTTT. The full variable domain, completed using reference TRBV5-1 and TRBJ1-6, is KAGVTQTPRYLIKTRGQQVTLSCSPISGHRSVSWYQQTPGQGLQFLFEYFSETQRNKGNFPGRFSGRQFSNSRSEMNVSTLELGDSALYLCASSLIAQVSSYNSPLHFGNGTRLTVT.

The CDR3 is CNTKLAGSTDTQYF. The CDR3 bases are TGCAACACGAAGCTAGCGGGAAGCACAGATACGCAGTATTTT. V is TRBV20-1 and J is TRBJ2-3; TRBD2 aligns across 9 bases. CDR1 and CDR2 (germline): DFQATT, SNEGSKA (reference sequence). The CDR3 runs to 14 residues.

This clonotype was picked up many times. V gene TRBV2 combines with J gene TRBJ1-3; D remains unclear. The V end lost 4 bases, the J end lost 3 bases, and 7 bases lay between the germline ends. The CDR3 totals 13 residues. Per the germline V gene, CDR1 is SNHLY and CDR2 is FYNNEI. The CDR3 DNA is TGTGCCAGCAGTGGGACGGTTGGAAACACCATATATTTT. Protein product: CASSGTVGNTIYF.

The rearrangement uses TRBV12-3 or TRBV12-4 and TRBJ1-1, with unresolved D. Trimming pared 1 base from V and 4 bases from J, leaving 13 bases between. CDR3 length equals 15 residues. Here the CDR3 DNA reads TGTGCCAGCAGTTTAGATCTCTACCCCACCACTGAAGCTTTCTTT. This encodes CASSLDLYPTTEAFF.

This clonotype was counted only a few times. The chain combines TRBV29-1 with TRBJ1-1; a possible D gene is TRBD1 (5 bases). The germline V and J ends were trimmed by 1 base and 7 bases, with 13 bases remaining between them. Germline CDR1 and CDR2: SQVTM and ANQGSEA. There are 13 residues in the CDR3. The CDR3 loop is CSVEAAQANEAFF. The CDR3 nucleotides read TGCAGCGTTGAAGCAGCACAGGCAAATGAAGCTTTCTTT.

In its sample, this clonotype was seen many times. This chain connects TRBV6-5 to TRBJ2-1, with 11 positions matching TRBD1. Unmatched junction bases numbered 3, after V lost 5 bases and J lost 6 bases. This CDR3 is 14 amino acids long. The germline gives CDR1 MNHEY, CDR2 SVGAGI. The CDR3 nucleotides are TGTGCCAGCAGTCAAGGGACAGGGGGCAATGAGCAGTTCTTC. It yields the protein CASSQGTGGNEQFF.

The chain joins TRBV20-1 to TRBJ1-1; maybe TRBD1 (6 bases). The CDR3 is 14 amino acids. Trimming shortened V by 0 bases and J by 4 bases, and 12 bases separated the two germline ends. Germline V gene lookup returns CDR1 DFQATT and CDR2 SNEGSKA (reference sequence). CDR3: CSAREGGASTEAFF. CDR3 nucleotide sequence: TGCAGTGCTAGAGAAGGGGGGGCCTCCACTGAAGCTTTCTTT.

This clonotype was observed a few times. J is TRBJ1-2 and V is TRBV12-3 or TRBV12-4, with unresolved D. The CDR3 is 13 residues long. Trimming removed 3 bases from V and 4 bases from J, with 9 bases in between. The DNA for the CDR3 is TGTGCCAGCAGTTTTTACGTTTCCTATGGCTACACCTTC. It is translated as CASSFYVSYGYTF.

The chain couples TRBV19 to TRBJ1-3; D not certain. The CDR3 covers 14 residues. V shed 7 bases and J shed 4 bases, with 14 bases lying between them. From germline, CDR1 is LNHDA and CDR2 SQIVND (reference sequence). The CDR3 sequence is CASTDPYSGNTIYF. The CDR3 nucleotides read TGTGCCAGTACCGATCCCTACTCAGGAAACACCATATATTTT.

The table lists this clonotype with a few counts. The chain recombines TRBV7-6 with TRBJ1-6; D is unresolved. The length of the CDR3 is 13 residues. V lost 1 base, J lost 10 bases, and 8 bases lay in between. CDR1 SGHVS and CDR2 FNYEAQ come from the germline V gene. The DNA of the CDR3 is TGTGCCAGCAGCTTAGGAGGGTGGTCACCCCTCCACTTT. This translates into CASSLGGWSPLHF. Full variable domain (outside the CDR3, taken from reference TRBV7-6 and TRBJ1-6): GAGVSQSPRYKVTKRGQDVALRCDPISGHVSLYWYRQALGQGPEFLTYFNYEAQQDKSGLPNDRFSAERPEGSISTLTIQRTEQRDSAMYRCASSLGGWSPLHFGNGTRLTVT.

This clonotype has a count of ten or more. The rearrangement joins TRBV5-1 to TRBJ1-1; D is perhaps TRBD1 (6 bases). V lost 6 bases to trimming and J lost 6 bases, with 21 bases between them. The CDR3 extends over 15 amino acids. Per the germline V gene, CDR1 is SGHRS and CDR2 is YFSETQ. The CDR3 DNA sequence: TGCGCCAGCAACCTAGGGGGGAAGAAGGGTCCTGAAGCTTTCTTT. Translating it yields CASNLGGKKGPEAFF.

Many counts were recorded for this clonotype. The chain employs TRBV5-1 and TRBJ1-1, with D unclear. This CDR3 comprises 11 residues. Germline CDR1 SGHRS, CDR2 YFSETQ. V was pared by 5 bases and J by 6 bases, with 8 bases between. In nucleotides, the CDR3 is TGCGCCAGCAGACTCCTCGCTGAAGCTTTCTTT. Translated: CASRLLAEAFF.

This clonotype was recorded at least ten times. V and J are TRBV5-6 and TRBJ2-2; 7 bases map to TRBD1. Trimming cost V 4 bases and J 5 bases; bases outside gene matches: 8. The CDR3 is 15 amino acids. Germline assignment: CDR1 SGHDT and CDR2 YYEEEE. This CDR3 is CASSQWDRHTGELFF. The DNA for the CDR3 is TGTGCCAGCAGCCAATGGGACAGACATACCGGGGAGCTGTTTTTT.

The chain uses TRBV11-3 and TRBJ2-1; D tentatively fits TRBD1 or TRBD2 (5 bases each). Between the trimmed V and J ends, which lost 3 bases and 8 bases, there was a span of 11 bases. Germline V gene sequence: CDR1 SGHNT, CDR2 YENEEA. The CDR3 loop spans 13 amino acids. CDR3 region: CASSLWGNDEQFF. The CDR3, as DNA: TGTGCCAGCAGCTTGTGGGGGAACGATGAGCAGTTCTTC.

This clonotype was picked up many times. The genes are TRBV7-2 and TRBJ1-1, with D unclear. The V gene lost 0 bases and the J gene lost 6 bases, with 8 bases spanning the gap. This CDR3 has 13 amino acids. The germline gives CDR1 SGHTA, CDR2 FQGNSA. The CDR3 nucleotides are TGTGCCAGCAGCTTAGCGAGAACAGCTGAAGCTTTCTTT. It codes for CASSLARTAEAFF.

V and J are TRBV20-1 and TRBJ2-1; 10 bases are shared with TRBD1. J lost 6 bases, V lost 3 bases, and 5 bases had no gene match. Germline V gene lookup returns CDR1 DFQATT and CDR2 SNEGSKA (reference sequence). CDR3 size: 14 residues. The CDR3 protein is CSASQTGGINEQFF. For the CDR3, the DNA is TGCAGTGCTAGTCAGACAGGGGGCATCAATGAGCAGTTCTTC.

The table lists this clonotype with a few counts. This sequence joins TRBV19 and TRBJ1-5; D might be TRBD1 (5 bases). Germline-derived CDR1 and CDR2 are LNHDA and SQIVND (reference sequence). The CDR3 runs 12 residues. V lost 9 bases to trimming and J lost 5 bases, with 11 bases between them. The CDR3 DNA follows: TGTGCCAGCGGGACGGAATATCAGCCCCAGCATTTT. This encodes CASGTEYQPQHF. The whole variable domain, remainder taken from reference TRBV19 and TRBJ1-5, is DGGITQSPKYLFRKEGQNVTLSCEQNLNHDAMYWYRQDPGQGLRLIYYSQIVNDFQKGDIAEGYSVSREKKESFPLTVTSAQKNPTAFYLCASGTEYQPQHFGDGTRLSIL.

This clonotype was detected only a few times. The chain recombines TRBV9 with TRBJ2-3, with TRBD1 identical over 10 bases. J lost 2 bases, V lost 3 bases, and 15 bases had no gene match. Germline V lookup: CDR1 SGDLS, CDR2 YYNGEE. This CDR3 is 19 amino acids long. The CDR3 region is CASSGPRTYGTGDTDTQYF. The CDR3 coding sequence is TGTGCCAGCAGCGGCCCGCGGACCTACGGGACAGGGGACACAGATACGCAGTATTTT.

The CDR3, as DNA: TGTGCCAGTACACTAGCGGGGGCCACCTCTGGGGCCAACGTCCTGACTTTC. Protein: CASTLAGATSGANVLTF. This chain connects TRBV7-9 to TRBJ2-6; 11 bases are shared with TRBD2. V gave up 9 bases and J gave up 0 bases; unmatched junction bases: 7. The germline gives CDR1 SEHNR, CDR2 FQNEAQ (reference sequence). The CDR3 spans 17 residues. Together with reference TRBV7-9 and TRBJ2-6, the CDR3 gives the full variable domain: DTGVSQNPRHKITKRGQNVTFRCDPISEHNRLYWYRQTLGQGPEFLTYFQNEAQLEKSRLLSDRFSAERPKGSFSTLEIQRTEQGDSAMYLCASTLAGATSGANVLTFGAGSRLTVL.

This clonotype was detected a few times. The genes are TRBV20-1 and TRBJ2-7, with D tentatively TRBD2 (6 bases). Germline V gives CDR1 DFQATT, CDR2 SNEGSKA (reference sequence). Trimming removed 5 bases at V and 1 base at J, with 12 bases between. The CDR3 covers 13 residues. As DNA, the CDR3 is TGCAGTGCTTTTGATGGGAGGTCCTACGAGCAGTACGTC. Its translation: CSAFDGRSYEQYV.

The table lists this clonotype with a few counts. V gene TRBV20-1 combines with J gene TRBJ1-3; no clear D. This CDR3 spans 14 amino acids. Germline V gene lookup returns CDR1 DFQATT and CDR2 SNEGSKA (reference sequence). V was trimmed by 5 bases and J by 0 bases, leaving 11 bases between them. For the CDR3, the DNA is TGCAGTGCTGCTTCAAGCCTCTCTGGAAACACCATATATTTT. Protein sequence: CSAASSLSGNTIYF.

This clonotype was seen more than once but under ten times. The V and J genes are TRBV12-3 or TRBV12-4 and TRBJ2-1, with 12 bases that match TRBD2. V gave up 7 bases and J gave up 7 bases; unmatched junction bases: 14. The CDR3 length is 17 residues. CDR3 sequence reads: CASIQRGPGLAGNEQFF. DNA of the CDR3: TGTGCCAGCATCCAAAGGGGCCCGGGACTAGCGGGTAATGAGCAGTTCTTC.

This clonotype was observed a few times. This chain links TRBV7-2 with TRBJ2-1, with 7 bases lining up with TRBD2. The V gene's germline CDR1 is SGHTA and CDR2 FQGNSA. The junction had 13 bases not matched to a gene; V was cut back by 6 bases and J by 8 bases. This CDR3 contains 15 residues. The CDR3 sequence is CASRGGTPYTDEQFF. In nucleotides, the CDR3 is TGTGCCAGCAGGGGGGGGACCCCCTATACCGATGAGCAGTTCTTC.

This clonotype was counted a few times. The chain joins TRBV27 to TRBJ2-6; D is possibly TRBD1 or TRBD2 (5 bases each). Germline CDR1 and CDR2: MNHEY and SMNVEV (reference sequence). This CDR3 has 15 amino acids. Trimming took off 4 bases at V and 1 base at J, with 8 bases between the two ends. The CDR3 bases are TGTGCCAGCAGTTACGGGGCTTCTGGGGCCAACGTCCTGACTTTC. Amino acid sequence: CASSYGASGANVLTF.

The chain employs TRBV4-1 and TRBJ2-3; tentative D call: TRBD2 (6 bases). The CDR3 is 14 residues long. The V gene lost 2 bases and the J gene lost 3 bases, with 9 bases spanning the gap. Germline CDR1 and CDR2: MGHRA and YSYEKL. The CDR3 DNA sequence: TGCGCCAGCAGCCAACCGACTAGGACAGATACGCAGTATTTT. As protein: CASSQPTRTDTQYF.

This sequence joins TRBV6-5 and TRBJ2-3; 11 positions match TRBD1. Germline trimming cut 0 bases from V and 3 bases from J; bases unmatched to any gene: 8. The CDR3 runs 18 residues. The germline V gene has CDR1 MNHEY and CDR2 SVGAGI. The CDR3 protein is CASSYSLDGTGGTDTQYF. For the CDR3, the DNA is TGTGCCAGCAGTTACTCGCTTGACGGGACAGGGGGTACAGATACGCAGTATTTT.

The chain joins TRBV27 to TRBJ1-5; D gene uncertain. V was trimmed by 8 bases and J by 0 bases, leaving 11 bases between them. Germline CDR1 MNHEY, CDR2 SMNVEV (reference sequence). The CDR3 is 14 residues long. CDR3 DNA: TGTGCCAGCGCACCCGGAATTAGCAATCAGCCCCAGCATTTT. Its translation is CASAPGISNQPQHF.

This clonotype was counted only a few times. V usage is TRBV19 and J usage is TRBJ2-7; maybe TRBD2 (6 bases). Trimming shortened V by 8 bases and J by 0 bases, and 14 bases separated the two germline ends. CDR1 is LNHDA and CDR2 is SQIVND in the germline V gene (reference sequence). This CDR3 spans 14 amino acids. This CDR3 reads CASGSDGSSYEQYF. The CDR3 DNA sequence: TGTGCCAGTGGGTCGGACGGGAGCTCCTACGAGCAGTACTTC.

The rearrangement links TRBV4-1 to TRBJ2-5; D may be TRBD1 or TRBD2 (5 bases each). The CDR3 consists of 15 residues. Trimming shortened V by 6 bases and J by 5 bases, and 19 bases separated the two germline ends. Germline V lookup: CDR1 MGHRA, CDR2 YSYEKL. CDR3 sequence (DNA): TGCGCCAGCAGGGATACGGGACGCCGCGGGGAGACCCAGTACTTC. It specifies CASRDTGRRGETQYF.

This clonotype has ten or more counts. V is TRBV19 and J is TRBJ1-4, with D perhaps matching TRBD1 (5 bases). The CDR3 covers 13 residues. With 3 bases removed from V and 6 bases from J, the gap between germline ends came to 8 bases. Germline loops: CDR1 LNHDA, CDR2 SQIVND (reference sequence). The CDR3 sequence is CASSMKQDEKLFF. The DNA for the CDR3 is TGTGCCAGTAGTATGAAACAGGATGAAAAACTGTTTTTT. The full variable domain, completed using reference TRBV19 and TRBJ1-4, is DGGITQSPKYLFRKEGQNVTLSCEQNLNHDAMYWYRQDPGQGLRLIYYSQIVNDFQKGDIAEGYSVSREKKESFPLTVTSAQKNPTAFYLCASSMKQDEKLFFGSGTQLSVL.